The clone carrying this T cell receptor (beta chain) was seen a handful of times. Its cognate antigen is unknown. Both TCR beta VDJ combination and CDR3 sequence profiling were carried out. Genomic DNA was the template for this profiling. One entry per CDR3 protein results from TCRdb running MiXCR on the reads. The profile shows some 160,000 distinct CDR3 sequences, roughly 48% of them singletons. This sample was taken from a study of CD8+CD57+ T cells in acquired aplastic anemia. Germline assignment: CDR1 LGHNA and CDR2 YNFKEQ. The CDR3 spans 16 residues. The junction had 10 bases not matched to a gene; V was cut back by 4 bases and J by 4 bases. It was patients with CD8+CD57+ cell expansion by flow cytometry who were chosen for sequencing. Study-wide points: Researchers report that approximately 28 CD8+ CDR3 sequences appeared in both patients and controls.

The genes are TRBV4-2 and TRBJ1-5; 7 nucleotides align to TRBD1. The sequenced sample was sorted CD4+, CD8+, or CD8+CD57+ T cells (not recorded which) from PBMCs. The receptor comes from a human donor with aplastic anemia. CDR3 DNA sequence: TGTGCCAGCAGCCCTATAGAGGGGGCAGGGAATCAGCCCCAGCATTTT. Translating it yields CASSPIEGAGNQPQHF.